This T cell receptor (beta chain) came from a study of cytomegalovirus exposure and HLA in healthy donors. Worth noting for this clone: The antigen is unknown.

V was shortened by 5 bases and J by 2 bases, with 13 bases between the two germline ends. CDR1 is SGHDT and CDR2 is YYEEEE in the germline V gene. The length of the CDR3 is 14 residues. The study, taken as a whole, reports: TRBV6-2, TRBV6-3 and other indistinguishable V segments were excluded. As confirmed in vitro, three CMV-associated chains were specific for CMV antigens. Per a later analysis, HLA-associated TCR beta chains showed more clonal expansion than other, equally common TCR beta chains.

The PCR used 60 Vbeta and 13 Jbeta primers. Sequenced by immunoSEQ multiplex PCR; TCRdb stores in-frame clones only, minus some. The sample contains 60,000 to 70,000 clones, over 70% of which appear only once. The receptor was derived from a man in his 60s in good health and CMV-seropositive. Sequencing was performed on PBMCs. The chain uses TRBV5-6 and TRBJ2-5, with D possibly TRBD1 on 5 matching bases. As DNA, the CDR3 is TGTGCCAGCAGTCAAACAGGATCACAAGAGACCCAGTACTTC. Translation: CASSQTGSQETQYF.